This is a list of T cell receptor beta chains from one sample in a study of regulatory T cells in long-lasting Graves disease. Each CDR3 protein is one row after TCRdb ran MiXCR on the multiplex PCR reads. The data show a few hundred thousand distinct CDR3 sequences, roughly 18% seen once. The same data also contributed to another study, on T cells in Graves' hyperthyroidism and ophthalmopathy.

The starting material was peripheral blood mononuclear cells (PBMCs), obtained at new diagnosis, from a patient treated with antithyroid drugs. The receptors were sampled from a woman aged 30 to 39 with Graves disease. Each CDR3 is given with its conserved first and last residue. Fields, in order: J gene, V gene, clone size, D gene, CDR3 protein, CDR3 DNA. D genes are given only for firm matches. Size tells how often a clone was seen (once, few, many) or the class of an expanded clone, and some rows leave it out.

TRBJ2-7,TRBV7-9,many,TRBD2,CASSWDGRTYEQYF,TGTGCCAGCAGCTGGGACGGGAGGACCTACGAGCAGTACTTC
TRBJ1-1,TRBV12-3/TRBV12-4,many,NA,CASSFSGALGREAFF,TGTGCCAGCAGTTTTTCCGGGGCTCTGGGGCGTGAAGCTTTCTTT
TRBJ2-1,TRBV20-1,few,TRBD2,CSAMGSSGGYFGNEQFF,TGCAGTGCCATGGGGTCTAGCGGGGGATACTTTGGAAATGAGCAGTTCTTC
TRBJ1-5,TRBV19,NA,TRBD1,CASNILSGQGVRNQPQHF,TGTGCCAGTAATATTCTATCCGGACAGGGGGTTAGGAATCAGCCCCAGCATTTT
TRBJ1-3,TRBV6-1,many,NA,CASRPGGSGNTIYF,TGTGCCAGCAGACCCGGGGGCTCTGGAAACACCATATATTTT
TRBJ2-7,TRBV10-3,many,TRBD2,CAISEERDDGLAGLEQYF,TGTGCCATCAGTGAGGAACGGGACGATGGGCTAGCGGGCTTGGAGCAGTACTTC
TRBJ2-2,TRBV5-1,many,TRBD1,CASSFTGANTRELFF,TGCGCCAGCAGCTTTACAGGGGCCAACACCAGGGAGCTGTTTTTT
TRBJ1-2,TRBV5-4,few,TRBD1,CASSFDRGQGPF,TGTGCCAGCAGCTTCGACAGAGGACAGGGCCCCTTC
TRBJ1-4,TRBV18,NA,NA,CASSQGSGNEKLFF,TGTGCCAGCTCTCAGGGGAGCGGGAATGAAAAACTGTTTTTT
TRBJ1-6,TRBV6-1,many,NA,CASSPNVAGESPLHF,TGTGCCAGCAGTCCGAATGTGGCAGGGGAATCACCCCTCCACTTT
TRBJ2-7,TRBV7-2,few,NA,CANSSSYGNEQYF,TGTGCCAACAGCTCCTCATACGGAAACGAGCAGTACTTC
TRBJ1-2,TRBV27,NA,NA,CASSLSGNTRVTDYGYTF,TGTGCCAGCAGTTTGAGCGGGAACACCCGAGTTACTGACTATGGCTACACCTTC
TRBJ1-1,TRBV4-1,many,NA,CASSLKGEATEAFF,TGCGCCAGCAGTTTAAAAGGGGAGGCAACTGAAGCTTTCTTT
TRBJ2-5,TRBV25-1,many,NA,CASSGGKVIQETQYF,TGTGCCAGCAGTGGGGGAAAAGTGATCCAAGAGACCCAGTACTTC
TRBJ2-4,TRBV11-3,few,NA,CASSLNTGLAKNIQYF,TGTGCCAGCAGCCTTAATACGGGATTAGCCAAAAACATTCAGTACTTC
TRBJ1-1,TRBV12-3/TRBV12-4,many,NA,CASSSGGPDTEAFF,TGTGCCAGCAGTTCGGGGGGGCCGGACACTGAAGCTTTCTTT
TRBJ2-7,TRBV7-9,many,TRBD1,CASSGTGGNYEQYF,TGTGCCAGCAGCGGGACAGGGGGCAACTACGAGCAGTACTTC
TRBJ1-1,TRBV10-3,many,TRBD1,CAISEGTDYTEAFF,TGTGCCATCAGTGAAGGGACAGACTACACTGAAGCTTTCTTT
TRBJ1-2,TRBV10-1,many,TRBD1,CASWDRPPYGYTF,TGCGCCAGTTGGGACAGGCCCCCCTATGGCTACACCTTC
TRBJ2-3,TRBV2,NA,TRBD1,CASSPTGGGRTDTQYF,TGTGCCAGCAGTCCAACAGGGGGCGGACGCACAGATACGCAGTATTTT
TRBJ1-2,TRBV15,many,NA,CATSRGGGYTF,TGTGCCACCAGCAGAGGCGGTGGCTACACCTTC
TRBJ1-1,TRBV2,many,NA,CASRRDNTEAFF,TGTGCCAGCAGAAGGGATAACACTGAAGCTTTCTTT
TRBJ2-7,TRBV20-1,many,NA,CSARSVTATYEQYF,TGCAGTGCTAGAAGTGTGACAGCTACCTACGAGCAGTACTTC
TRBJ1-3,TRBV29-1,many,NA,CSAEGRVKGSGNTIYF,TGCAGCGCCGAAGGCCGGGTAAAGGGCTCTGGAAACACCATATATTTT
TRBJ2-7,TRBV20-1,few,TRBD1,CSTRVPGGSRYEQYF,TGCAGTACTAGAGTCCCAGGGGGCTCAAGATACGAGCAGTACTTC
TRBJ2-5,TRBV7-7,many,TRBD1,CASSYTGTGETQYF,TGTGCTAGCAGCTACACCGGGACAGGGGAGACCCAGTACTTC
TRBJ1-4,TRBV12-3/TRBV12-4,many,NA,CASSLGGEKLFF,TGTGCCAGCAGCCTCGGAGGTGAAAAACTGTTTTTT
TRBJ2-5,TRBV20-1,many,TRBD1,CSAMGPTGYEETQYF,TGCAGTGCTATGGGGCCGACAGGGTACGAAGAGACCCAGTACTTC
TRBJ2-2,TRBV2,NA,TRBD2,CASSDPAGDVDTGELFF,TGTGCCAGCAGTGATCCAGCGGGAGACGTTGACACCGGGGAGCTGTTTTTT
TRBJ2-5,TRBV12-3/TRBV12-4,once,TRBD2,CASSSLADRRETQYF,TGTGCCAGCAGTTCACTAGCGGACCGCCGGGAGACCCAGTACTTC
TRBJ2-5,TRBV6-5,many,TRBD2,CASSYGEGETQYF,TGTGCCAGCAGTTACGGGGAGGGAGAGACCCAGTACTTC
TRBJ2-2,TRBV9,many,NA,CASQTSTGELFF,TGTGCCAGCCAGACAAGCACCGGGGAGCTGTTTTTT
TRBJ2-1,TRBV14,few,TRBD2,CASSPSIAGEQFF,TGTGCCAGCAGCCCTTCGATAGCGGGTGAGCAGTTCTTC
TRBJ1-5,TRBV20-1,few,NA,CSARDLQGWDSNQPQHF,TGCAGTGCTAGAGATCTTCAGGGGTGGGATAGCAATCAGCCCCAGCATTTT
TRBJ2-5,TRBV24-1,few,NA,CATSDIFGETQYF,TGTGCCACCAGTGATATATTCGGAGAGACCCAGTACTTC
TRBJ2-1,TRBV12-3/TRBV12-4,many,NA,CAARELAGQGSEQFF,TGTGCCGCCAGAGAGTTAGCGGGACAGGGTTCTGAGCAGTTCTTC
TRBJ2-1,TRBV3-1,many,TRBD2,CASSQDRVAGLDEQFF,TGTGCCAGCAGCCAAGATAGGGTAGCGGGGTTGGATGAGCAGTTCTTC
TRBJ2-7,TRBV7-9,once,NA,CASSWGPAANSYEQYF,TGTGCCAGCAGCTGGGGTCCGGCAGCCAACTCCTACGAGCAGTACTTC
TRBJ1-2,TRBV6-2/TRBV6-3,many,TRBD1,CASSGRTGGNYGYTF,TGTGCCAGCAGTGGCCGGACAGGGGGTAACTATGGCTACACCTTC
TRBJ1-2,TRBV28,many,TRBD1,CASSTGGAFYGYTF,TGTGCCAGCAGTACAGGGGGCGCATTCTATGGCTACACCTTC
TRBJ2-7,TRBV4-1,few,NA,CASSQEEGAGRYEQYF,TGCGCCAGCAGCCAAGAGGAGGGAGCGGGCCGCTACGAGCAGTACTTC
TRBJ2-7,TRBV27,few,TRBD1,CASSLWQQGYEQYF,TGTGCCAGCAGTTTATGGCAACAGGGGTACGAGCAGTACTTC
TRBJ1-1,TRBV11-1,NA,TRBD1,CASSLWAGTGYTEAFF,TGTGCCAGCAGCTTATGGGCCGGGACAGGGTACACTGAAGCTTTCTTT
TRBJ2-5,TRBV6-1,NA,NA,CASRRTNQETQYF,TGTGCCAGCAGACGGACAAACCAAGAGACCCAGTACTTC
TRBJ2-3,TRBV7-3,NA,NA,CASSSLGVAEDTQYF,TGTGCCAGCAGCTCCCTAGGGGTTGCGGAAGATACGCAGTATTTT
TRBJ2-7,TRBV25-1,NA,TRBD2,CASSEVGGSYEQYF,TGTGCCAGCAGTGAAGTTGGCGGGAGCTACGAGCAGTACTTC
TRBJ2-3,TRBV28,NA,NA,CASSWRQEITDTQYF,TGTGCCAGCAGCTGGCGACAGGAAATTACAGATACGCAGTATTTT
TRBJ2-4,TRBV2,many,NA,CASSEERSAKNIQYF,TGTGCCAGCAGTGAAGAGCGGTCTGCCAAAAACATTCAGTACTTC
TRBJ1-2,TRBV7-9,many,TRBD1,CASSLARGTGENYGYTF,TGTGCCAGCAGCTTAGCGCGCGGGACAGGGGAAAACTATGGCTACACCTTC
TRBJ1-1,TRBV28,many,TRBD1,CASTNFGQGTEAFF,TGTGCCAGCACGAATTTCGGACAGGGCACTGAAGCTTTCTTT
TRBJ1-1,TRBV7-6,NA,TRBD1,CASSPQGVVPREAFF,TGTGCCAGCAGCCCCCAGGGGGTGGTCCCGAGGGAAGCTTTCTTT
TRBJ2-5,TRBV9,many,TRBD1,CASSVRQGHGETQYF,TGTGCCAGCAGCGTCAGACAGGGACACGGAGAGACCCAGTACTTC
TRBJ1-1,TRBV6-1,NA,NA,CASRIRPLSDTEAFF,TGTGCCAGCAGAATCAGACCCCTAAGTGACACTGAAGCTTTCTTT
TRBJ2-7,TRBV18,NA,NA,CASSLMPTAGTHEQYF,TGTGCCAGCTCACTTATGCCGACGGCAGGGACCCACGAGCAGTACTTC
TRBJ2-7,TRBV24-1,many,NA,CATSDTPQGSSYEQYF,TGTGCCACCAGTGACACCCCCCAGGGCAGCTCCTACGAGCAGTACTTC